These T cell receptor beta chains were read from a single sample in a study of radiotherapy plus CTLA-4 blockade in lung cancer. Sequencing was performed with immunoSEQ multiplex PCR; in TCRdb, only in-frame clones are kept and a portion is missing. The table shows about 50,000 clones, with around 73% occurring only once. The sample in question was peripheral blood, obtained from a patient treated with radiotherapy plus ipilimumab. All receptors derive from a human donor with non-small cell lung cancer who had a complete response to radiotherapy plus ipilimumab. Each CDR3 is given with its conserved first and last residue. A D gene is named only where the DNA matches it firmly. Clone sizes are given selectively: once, few, many, or a class where the clone is expanded.

TRBJ1-4,NA,NA,TRBV2,TGTGCCAGCAGTGAAGTGGCAGTAAATGAAAAACTGTTTTTT,CASSEVAVNEKLFF
TRBJ1-2,TRBD1,NA,TRBV6-5,TGTGCCAGCTGGGACAGGGTTGACTATAACTATGGCTACACCTTC,CASWDRVDYNYGYTF
TRBJ2-5,NA,NA,TRBV7-3,TGTGCCAGCAGCTTAGAGGCGGAGACCCAGTACTTC,CASSLEAETQYF
TRBJ2-7,NA,NA,TRBV6-6,TGTGCCAGCAGTTACTCGGGCAGATATTACGAGCAGTACTTC,CASSYSGRYYEQYF
TRBJ2-5,NA,NA,TRBV7-9,TGTGCCAGCAGCTCCTGGACATTGGCAGAGACCCAGTACTTC,CASSSWTLAETQYF
TRBJ1-1,NA,NA,TRBV7-9,TGTGCCAGCAGCTTAGTCCTCACTGAAGCTTTCTTT,CASSLVLTEAFF
TRBJ1-1,TRBD1,NA,TRBV7-7,TGTGCTAGCAGCTTATATGACGAGACAGGGCCAGCTTTCTTT,CASSLYDETGPAFF
TRBJ1-3,NA,medium-sized,TRBV19,TGTGCCAGTAGTATACGCATAGAGTCCGGAAACACCATATATTTT,CASSIRIESGNTIYF
TRBJ2-7,NA,NA,TRBV19,TGTGCCAGTAGTGCCCTAAACGGTTACGAGCAGTACTTC,CASSALNGYEQYF
TRBJ2-7,NA,NA,TRBV5-5,TGTGCCAGCAGTAACAGGGAGGGCTACGAGCAGTACTTC,CASSNREGYEQYF
TRBJ1-4,TRBD1,once,TRBV7-9,TGTGCCAGCAGCTTCTCCACAGGGGGGGAAAAACTGTTTTTT,CASSFSTGGEKLFF
TRBJ1-2,NA,once,TRBV2,TGTGCCAGCAGTGACCAGTATGGCTACACCTTC,CASSDQYGYTF
TRBJ2-7,NA,NA,TRBV11-2,TGTGCCAGCAGCTTAGTATCGGGATTCTCCTACGAGCAGTACTTC,CASSLVSGFSYEQYF
TRBJ2-1,TRBD2,NA,TRBV4-2,TGTGCCAGCAGCCAAGATCGGAGGTCCGGGGGGGCGCGTGAGCAGTTCTTC,CASSQDRRSGGAREQFF
TRBJ2-5,TRBD2,NA,TRBV28,TGTGCCAGCAGACTAGCGGGAGGCGAGACCCAGTACTTC,CASRLAGGETQYF
TRBJ1-2,TRBD1,NA,TRBV7-9,TGTGCCAGCAGCCGACAGGGAGGAAACTATGGCTACACCTTC,CASSRQGGNYGYTF
TRBJ1-2,NA,few,TRBV7-2,TGTGCCAGCAGCCACCCCTCGGGACAAGCTAACTATGGCTACACCTTC,CASSHPSGQANYGYTF
TRBJ2-2,NA,few,TRBV5-1,TGCGCCAGCAGCTTGGAGCAGCGGGCCTTAGGCGGGGAGCTGTTTTTT,CASSLEQRALGGELFF
TRBJ2-1,NA,NA,TRBV7-9,TGTGCCAGCAGCTTGGCGAGAATGGGGGCGGGTCTCTACAATGAGCAGTTCTTC,CASSLARMGAGLYNEQFF
TRBJ1-1,NA,NA,TRBV7-9,TGTGCCAGCAGCCCACCGTTGGAGAGCTCCTTGAACACTGAAGCTTTCTTT,CASSPPLESSLNTEAFF
TRBJ1-6,NA,NA,TRBV2,TGTGCCAGCTCAGATACTAATTCACCCCTCCACTTT,CASSDTNSPLHF
TRBJ1-2,NA,few,TRBV6-5,TGTGCCAGCAGTTACTCGAAAGCAGGGCGCTATGGCTACACCTTC,CASSYSKAGRYGYTF